Shown below are 6 T cell receptor beta chains from a single sample sequenced in a study of cytomegalovirus exposure and HLA in healthy donors. The PCR made use of 60 Vbeta and 13 Jbeta primers. Some clones are missing from TCRdb's copy, which holds only in-frame ones; the method was immunoSEQ multiplex PCR. The table shows 150,000 to 200,000 clones, with 75% to 90% occurring only once. The material sequenced was PBMCs. The origin of the receptors is a man over 45 in good health and CMV-seronegative.

The chain joins TRBV6-6 to TRBJ2-2; tentative D call: TRBD2 (5 bases). The CDR3 contains 16 residues. The V and J ends lost 11 bases and 12 bases respectively, with 31 bases between them. CDR1 and CDR2 (germline): MNHNY, SVGAGI (reference sequence). CDR3 bases: TGTGCCTCCAATAGCCCGACTCGAGAGGGTGAGAGGAAGCTGTTTTTT. Protein product: CASNSPTREGERKLFF.

The chain links TRBV5-6 to TRBJ2-1; D ambiguous. The CDR3 has 14 amino acids. V was cut by 2 bases and J by 4 bases, with 10 bases left in between. In germline, CDR1 is SGHDT, CDR2 YYEEEE. This CDR3 reads CASSFRSQYNEQFF. In nucleotides, the CDR3 is TGTGCCAGCAGCTTTCGCTCCCAGTACAATGAGCAGTTCTTC.

This clone was observed a few times. This chain uses TRBV15 with TRBJ1-5, with D maybe TRBD1 (6 bases). CDR1 and CDR2 from the germline V gene are LNHNV and YYDKDF (reference sequence). There are 15 residues in the CDR3. V dropped 1 base and J dropped 4 bases, with 11 bases sitting between them. The CDR3 sequence: CATSRVQQGNQPQHF. DNA of the CDR3: TGTGCCACCAGCAGAGTACAGCAGGGGAATCAGCCCCAGCATTTT.

This clone occurred once. This chain uses TRBV5-1 with TRBJ2-7; 8 bases align to TRBD1. The CDR3 covers 16 residues. Trimming at V came to 0 bases and at J to 6 bases, leaving 11 bases not matched to a gene. Germline-derived CDR1 and CDR2 are SGHRS and YFSETQ. CDR3 amino acids: CASSLGWSGGISEQYF. The CDR3 bases are TGCGCCAGCAGCTTGGGGTGGTCAGGGGGCATCTCCGAGCAGTACTTC. Complete variable domain (other parts from reference TRBV5-1 and TRBJ2-7): KAGVTQTPRYLIKTRGQQVTLSCSPISGHRSVSWYQQTPGQGLQFLFEYFSETQRNKGNFPGRFSGRQFSNSRSEMNVSTLELGDSALYLCASSLGWSGGISEQYFGPGTRLTVT.

The rearrangement joins TRBV7-8 to TRBJ2-7; TRBD2 matches 8 bases. The CDR3 is made up of 17 amino acids. The V gene end was trimmed by 2 bases and the J gene end by 6 bases; junction bases not matched to a gene: 15. Germline V lookup: CDR1 SGHVS, CDR2 FQNEAQ. CDR3 amino acids: CASSLSFGISGTGEQYF. DNA for the CDR3: TGTGCCAGCAGCTTATCCTTTGGAATTAGCGGGACGGGCGAGCAGTACTTC.

The V and J genes are TRBV19 and TRBJ1-1; D remains unclear. Germline V CDR1 and CDR2: LNHDA, SQIVND (reference sequence). The CDR3 consists of 13 residues. V was clipped by 5 bases and J by 4 bases, with 11 bases between them. CDR3: CASSDQAGTEAFF. The CDR3 DNA reads as TGTGCCAGTAGTGATCAGGCGGGCACTGAAGCTTTCTTT.